This TCR beta chain stems from a study of T cells after yellow fever vaccination (dated by TCRdb to the late 2010s). About the full investigation: The SMART-Seq v4 Ultra Low Input RNA kit was used to prepare libraries from fractions with low cell numbers. To track T-cell clones before and after primary and booster YFV17D yellow fever vaccination, bulk TCR alpha and beta repertoires were sequenced longitudinally. Two healthy male donors, one aged 18 to 30 and one aged 30 to 40 years, made up the cohort. Blood was collected at multiple timepoints before and after primary and secondary immunization, and bulk PBMC replicates and cell subsets were isolated. The full study reports these points: Compared with the primary T-cell response, the secondary T-cell response was weaker but faster, peaking on day 5 rather than day 15. Computational filtering was needed because FACS-sorted repertoires could contain abundant contaminating clonotypes from the bulk population. A small share of clonotypes occurred in both CD4 and CD8 compartments, likely arising from convergent recombination. After the booster, most clones that had expanded after primary vaccination were detected again (about 97% of CD4 and roughly 86% of CD8), suggesting broad maintenance of memory. Because the study included only a couple of donors, the extent to which the findings can be generalized is limited.

The sample's treatment or condition label, in plain terms: live attenuated yellow fever vaccine strain. PBMCs were isolated from peripheral blood using a standard Ficoll-Paque protocol. Dynabeads CD4 and CD8 positive selection kits were used to isolate CD4 and CD8 T-cell fractions. TriZol was used to extract RNA from bulk PBMCs, from CD4 and CD8 fractions, and from dextramer-positive and dextramer-negative fractions. Comment on this clonotype: No cognate antigen has been identified for it. Within one base of it there is no much larger clone, and no base qualities were kept.

TCR cDNA was synthesized by 5'RACE template switching, which introduced a universal primer site and unique molecular identifiers. Priming of cDNA synthesis was performed from both the TCR alpha and TCR beta constant segments. Two PCR steps were used to amplify libraries, with sample barcodes and sequencing adapters being added in the second step. Sequencing of libraries was performed on Illumina HiSeq 2500 (2x100 bp) or NovaSeq (2x150 bp). The study's own analysis went as follows. Demultiplexing of reads and collapsing into UMI consensus sequences were performed with MIGEC, and V(D)J alignment was carried out with MiXCR. Clonotypes responding to the vaccine were identified with edgeR on replicate PBMC samples, with the criteria of FDR below 0.01 and a log2 fold change above 5 up to day 15. Each bulk clonotype received a CD4 or CD8 identity based on whether the sequenced CD4 or CD8 repertoire contained that clonotype at higher abundance. The public reads were reprocessed in TCRdb via fastp at Q25 and MiXCR, keeping in-frame beta chains. Records with the same CDR3 protein are collapsed into one entry carrying the most frequent genes and DNA. The V and J calls reflect TCRdb's pipeline rather than the authors' work. A total of over 200,000 distinct CDR3 sequences appear in this sample, over 6.5% of them only once. 1.1% of the sample comes from the top ten.

The CDR3 has 16 amino acids, counting the end cysteine and phenylalanine. Of the read, only the CDR3 DNA is kept; its 48 bases are in frame from base 1. From a lookup of the germline V gene (reference sequence), CDR1 and CDR2 are DFQATT and SNEGSKA. V is trimmed back by 1 base and J by 2 bases, and the junction contains 4 bases that no gene match accounts for. The V and J genes are TRBV20-1 and TRBJ2-6, and TRBD1 matches 8 of the central bases. Sequencing was performed on CD4+ T cells sorted from PBMCs, taken on the day of the yellow fever booster vaccination. The receptor comes from a young man who received the YFV17D yellow fever vaccine. The CDR3 amino acid sequence is: CSARGLGQAGANVLTF. In nucleotides, the sequence is TGCAGTGCTAGAGGTCTGGGACAGGCTGGGGCCAACGTCCTGACTTTC.